This note documents a single T cell receptor (beta chain) sequence. This receptor's antigen is unknown. Base-call qualities are not available, and no considerably larger clone is one nucleotide away. Libraries were built with the immunoSEQ multiplex PCR assay. Imported from immuneACCESS, the table was reduced by TCRdb to in-frame sequences with V and J called. These copies leave out some clones; in studies compared against another copy, an unresolved V gene accounts for under half, and the cause of the remainder is not known. The sample contains 50,000 or so clones, 92% of them found a single time. The ten largest clones add up to 0.6% to 0.85% of the sample. This sample is drawn from a study of T cell changes during pregnancy in multiple sclerosis (dated by TCRdb to the late 2010s). At the level of the whole study: In women with multiple sclerosis, the researchers looked at how the T cell repertoire shifted as pregnancy progressed.

Based on the germline V gene (reference sequence), the CDR1 and CDR2 sequences are LNHDA and SQIVND. The junction shows trimming of 3 bases on V and 4 bases on J, plus 12 bases between the germline ends. Reading from cysteine to phenylalanine, the CDR3 counts 15 amino acids. Of the read, only the CDR3 DNA is kept; its 45 bases are in frame from base 1. This chain joins TRBV19 to TRBJ1-4, and the D gene may be TRBD1, 5 bases matching. The TCR comes from a female donor with multiple sclerosis, enrolled in a pregnancy study. The specimen comprised CD4+ T cells from peripheral blood mononuclear cells, sampled in the third trimester of pregnancy. The DNA sequence is TGTGCCAGTAGTATTCCGACAGTGAATAATGAAAAACTGTTTTTT. It specifies CASSIPTVNNEKLFF. Full variable domain (CDR3 extended with the reference TRBV19 and TRBJ1-4 proteins): DGGITQSPKYLFRKEGQNVTLSCEQNLNHDAMYWYRQDPGQGLRLIYYSQIVNDFQKGDIAEGYSVSREKKESFPLTVTSAQKNPTAFYLCASSIPTVNNEKLFFGSGTQLSVL.